This is a list of T cell receptor beta chains from one sample in a study of T cell responses to AZD1222 COVID-19 vaccine. Libraries were prepared by immunoSEQ multiplex PCR; TCRdb keeps only in-frame clonotypes and omits some of them. The profile shows about 64,000 clones, over 80% of them singletons. The sample in question was peripheral blood, obtained 28 days after the second dose of the MenACWY control vaccine. The source is an adult who received the MenACWY meningococcal vaccine as a control. Both conserved end residues are part of each CDR3. The D gene is left open where the match is weak. Where a row states a size, it is once, few, many or the class of an expanded clone; other rows omit it.

V	J	D	size	DNA	CDR3
TRBV6-1	TRBJ2-3	.	.	TGTGCCAGCAGTGCCGCAGGACGTATTAGCACAGATACGCAGTATTTT	CASSAAGRISTDTQYF
TRBV19	TRBJ2-2	.	.	TGTGCCAGTAGTATAGACCCGAACACCGGGGAGCTGTTTTTT	CASSIDPNTGELFF
TRBV19	TRBJ2-3	.	.	TGTGCCAGTAGTAAGAGCGGGTTCAAAACAGATACGCAGTATTTT	CASSKSGFKTDTQYF
TRBV14	TRBJ2-7	TRBD1	.	TGTGCCAGCAGCCACAGGGGGCGCGATGTCGAGCAGTACTTC	CASSHRGRDVEQYF
TRBV10-3	TRBJ2-1	TRBD2	.	TGTGCCATCAGTGACTCGGAACGGGGACTAGCGGGTATCGAGCAGTTCTTC	CAISDSERGLAGIEQFF
TRBV11-2	TRBJ2-5	.	.	TGTGCCAGCAGCTTACGCCCGTCTAGCAATCCAGAGACCCAGTACTTC	CASSLRPSSNPETQYF
TRBV18	TRBJ2-1	.	once	TGTGCCAGCTCACCGTCCGGCAACAATGAGCAGTTCTTC	CASSPSGNNEQFF
TRBV3-1/TRBV3-2	TRBJ1-6	.	.	TGTGCCAGCAGCCCCCGAGGGGCGGATTCACCCCTCCACTTT	CASSPRGADSPLHF
TRBV2	TRBJ1-5	.	.	TGTGCCAGCGGTCGCCAGCCCCAGCATTTT	CASGRQPQHF
TRBV28	TRBJ2-7	.	.	TGTGCCACCTCATCAGGGAGCTCCTACGAGCAGTACTTC	CATSSGSSYEQYF
TRBV2	TRBJ1-1	.	.	TGTGCCAGTGCCAACGCGGCCTTAGAGAACACTGAAGCTTTCTTT	CASANAALENTEAFF
TRBV30	TRBJ1-1	.	.	TGTGCCTGGAGTGATGCAGGGAGACCTGAAGCTTTCTTT	CAWSDAGRPEAFF
TRBV28	TRBJ2-5	.	.	TGTGCCAGCAGTCGCCAGGTTCTTGAGACCCAGTACTTC	CASSRQVLETQYF
TRBV6-5	TRBJ2-7	.	.	TGTGCCAGCAGCTCCGGAGCCGCCTTACCCTACGAGCAGTACTTC	CASSSGAALPYEQYF
TRBV5-1	TRBJ2-7	TRBD2	.	TGCGCCAGCAGCTTGGCACTAGCGGGAGGGCCCGAGCAGTACTTC	CASSLALAGGPEQYF
TRBV18	TRBJ2-3	.	.	TGTGCCAGCTCACTTATTCTCTGGGAAAAGGGGAGCACAGATACGCAGTATTTT	CASSLILWEKGSTDTQYF
TRBV11-3	TRBJ1-1	.	.	TGTGCCAGCAGCTCTCGCGCGAACACTGAAGCTTTCTTT	CASSSRANTEAFF
TRBV14	TRBJ2-1	.	.	TGTGCCAGCAGCCAAGTACGGGGCAATGAGCAGTTCTTC	CASSQVRGNEQFF
TRBV30	TRBJ2-2	TRBD1	.	TGTGCCTGGAGCCACCATCGACAGGGGCCTACCGGGGAGCTGTTTTTT	CAWSHHRQGPTGELFF
TRBV10-2	TRBJ2-5	.	.	TGCGCCAGCCTCCCGGGGTACCCGGGCCAGGAGACCCAGTACTTC	CASLPGYPGQETQYF